The entry below gives a single T cell receptor beta chain sequence along with its context. Its antigen is still unknown. This sample was taken from a study of radiotherapy plus CTLA-4 blockade in lung cancer. CDR3 length equals 13 residues. Germline CDR1 and CDR2: MDHEN and SYDVKM. V lost 7 bases and J lost 2, with 12 bases in between. Study-level points and caveats: Radiotherapy with ipilimumab was followed by blood expansion of tumor-derived clones. It was early blood T cell clone dynamics, with interferon-beta, that reportedly best predicted response.

The method was immunoSEQ multiplex PCR; TCRdb's version includes in-frame clones alone and lacks a portion of them. The table has roughly 88,000 clones, about four fifths seen once. The receptor was isolated from a human donor with non-small cell lung cancer who had stable disease on radiotherapy plus ipilimumab. V is TRBV28 and J is TRBJ2-7, with D uncertain. This specimen was peripheral blood, taken from a patient treated with radiotherapy plus ipilimumab. As DNA, the CDR3 is TGTGCCAGCACTACTCTTAGTCCCTACGAGCAGTACTTC. This sequence encodes CASTTLSPYEQYF. The full variable domain, in which reference TRBV28 and TRBJ2-7 provide the parts outside the CDR3, is DVKVTQSSRYLVKRTGEKVFLECVQDMDHENMFWYRQDPGLGLRLIYFSYDVKMKEKGDIPEGYSVSREKKERFSLILESASTNQTSMYLCASTTLSPYEQYFGPGTRLTVT.